The source of this T cell receptor beta chain is a study of OX40 agonist ivuxolimab in advanced cancers. CDR1 and CDR2 (germline): MNHNS, SASEGT. The CDR3 consists of 10 residues. Trimming removed 6 bases from V and 8 bases from J, with 7 bases in between. This table comes from immunoSEQ multiplex PCR, and its TCRdb copy is limited to in-frame clones, with some not included. The table includes over 20,000 clones, around 83% detected once. The V call is TRBV6-1, the J call TRBJ1-2; tentative D call: TRBD1 (6 bases). Sequences were derived from CD4+ or CD8+ T cells sorted from blood, sampled in a trial of the OX40 agonist ivuxolimab. This TCR came from an adult with an advanced solid tumor such as melanoma, head and neck, liver or kidney cancer. The CDR3 bases are TGTGCCAGCAGCGGGGGCGGCTACACCTTC. This translates into CASSGGGYTF.